Listed below are T cell receptor beta chains from one sample, sequenced in a study of T-cell reconstitution after alpha-beta-depleted transplantation in children. TCRdb analysed the PCR reads with MiXCR anew, one entry per CDR3 protein. The repertoire includes 250,000 to 350,000 distinct CDR3 sequences, 23% of them detected once, and over 9.5% sits in the top ten. The material sequenced was PBMCs, mostly from graft donor cells, taken 180 days after TCRalphabeta/CD19-depleted stem cell transplant. These receptors came from a male patient younger than 18 who had a stem cell transplant for acute lymphoblastic leukemia, so the T cells may come from the graft donor. CDR3s include the opening cysteine and the closing phenylalanine or tryptophan. Each record gives: clone size, CDR3 length, J gene, V gene, D gene, CDR3 DNA, CDR3 protein. The D gene is left open where the match is weak. Clone size, where shown, is once, few, many, or a class for clones that have expanded.

>few|16|TRBJ2-1|TRBV24-1|TRBD1
TGTGCCACCAGTGATTCTCCCGGGACAGCCTACAATGAGCAGTTCTTC
CATSDSPGTAYNEQFF
>-|14|TRBJ2-1|TRBV6-2/TRBV6-3|-
TGTGCCAGCAGCCCCGACCTCACTTGGAATGAGCAGTTCTTC
CASSPDLTWNEQFF
>-|16|TRBJ2-1|TRBV4-1|TRBD2
TGCGCCAGCAGCCTCAAGCGGGGGCGGAGCTACAATGAGCAGTTCTTC
CASSLKRGRSYNEQFF
>few|11|TRBJ1-6|TRBV7-2|-
TGTGCCAGCAGCCTGAATTCACCCCTCCACTTT
CASSLNSPLHF
>few|14|TRBJ2-1|TRBV11-2|-
TGTGCCAGCAGGCCTATGATCTCCTACAATGAGCAGTTCTTC
CASRPMISYNEQFF
>-|15|TRBJ2-7|TRBV13|TRBD2
TGTGCCAGCAGTGAATCTAGCGGGAGGGTCTACGAGCAGTACTTC
CASSESSGRVYEQYF
>-|19|TRBJ2-3|TRBV29-1|-
TGCAGCGTTGAGGGGGGTTTGTTCGATGGACATATGAGCACAGATACGCAGTATTTT
CSVEGGLFDGHMSTDTQYF
>-|16|TRBJ2-4|TRBV9|TRBD2
TGTGCCAGCAGCGTCCAGGGAGGGACGTCCAAAAACATTCAGTACTTC
CASSVQGGTSKNIQYF
>few|12|TRBJ1-5|TRBV29-1|-
TGCAGCGTTAGCGGGGGCGGTCAGCCCCAGCATTTT
CSVSGGGQPQHF
>-|16|TRBJ1-2|TRBV12-3/TRBV12-4|-
TGTGCCAGCAGTTTTTATCCCAGGGGCGCTAACTATGGCTACACCTTC
CASSFYPRGANYGYTF
>once|14|TRBJ2-5|TRBV30|-
TGTGCCTGGAGTGTTGGGGGGGCAGGGAAGACCCAGTACTTC
CAWSVGGAGKTQYF
>many|14|TRBJ1-4|TRBV5-1|-
TGCGCCAGCAGCTTGGGGCAGGTTAATGAAAAACTGTTTTTT
CASSLGQVNEKLFF